This TCR beta chain is drawn from a study of OX40 agonist ivuxolimab in advanced cancers. This CDR3 comprises 14 residues. The J segment lost 4 bases and the V segment lost 2 bases, leaving 3 bases of the junction unmatched. Germline V CDR1 and CDR2: SGHRS, YFSETQ. Patients with autoimmune history or systemic immunosuppression were excluded. This table comes from immunoSEQ multiplex PCR, and its TCRdb copy is limited to in-frame clones, with some not included. The sample lists approximately 68,000 clones; 85% to 90% were seen once. The clonotype was recovered from an adult with an advanced solid tumor such as melanoma, head and neck, liver or kidney cancer. The chain is built from TRBV5-1 and TRBJ2-3, with TRBD1 identical over 8 bases. Material: CD4+ or CD8+ T cells sorted from blood, obtained in a trial of the OX40 agonist ivuxolimab. This CDR3 is CASSFSQGADTQYF. The DNA for the CDR3 is TGCGCCAGCAGCTTCTCACAGGGGGCAGATACGCAGTATTTT.